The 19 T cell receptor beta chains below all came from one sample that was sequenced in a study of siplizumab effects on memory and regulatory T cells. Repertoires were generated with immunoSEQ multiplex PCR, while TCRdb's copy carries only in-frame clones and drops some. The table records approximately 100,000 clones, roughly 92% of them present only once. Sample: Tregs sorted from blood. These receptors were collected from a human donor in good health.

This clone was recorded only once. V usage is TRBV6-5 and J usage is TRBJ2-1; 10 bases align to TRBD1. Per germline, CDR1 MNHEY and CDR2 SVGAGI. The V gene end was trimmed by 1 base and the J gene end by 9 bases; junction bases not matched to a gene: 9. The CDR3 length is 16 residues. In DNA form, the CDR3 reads TGTGCCAGCAGTTACTATCCGGGACAGGGGCTCGGTGAGCAGTTCTTC. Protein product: CASSYYPGQGLGEQFF.

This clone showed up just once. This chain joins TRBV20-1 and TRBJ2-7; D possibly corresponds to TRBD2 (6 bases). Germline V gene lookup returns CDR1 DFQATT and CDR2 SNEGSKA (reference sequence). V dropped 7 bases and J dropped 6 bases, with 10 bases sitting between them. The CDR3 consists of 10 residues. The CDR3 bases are TGCAGTGTTTGGGGAGGCGAGCAGTACTTC. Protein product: CSVWGGEQYF.

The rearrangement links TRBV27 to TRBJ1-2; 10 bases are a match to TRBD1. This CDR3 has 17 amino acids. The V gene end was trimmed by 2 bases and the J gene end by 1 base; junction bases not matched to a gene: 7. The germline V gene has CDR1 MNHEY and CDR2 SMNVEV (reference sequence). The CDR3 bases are TGTGCCAGCAGTTTAGGAGGGACAGGGGTTTTTAACTATGGCTACACCTTC. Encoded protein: CASSLGGTGVFNYGYTF.

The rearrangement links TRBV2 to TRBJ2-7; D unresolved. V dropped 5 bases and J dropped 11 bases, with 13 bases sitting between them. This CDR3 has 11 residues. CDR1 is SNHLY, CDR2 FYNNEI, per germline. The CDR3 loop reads CASSLQFVEYF. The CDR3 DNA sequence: TGTGCCAGCAGTCTTCAGTTTGTTGAGTACTTC. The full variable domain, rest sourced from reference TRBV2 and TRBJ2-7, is EPEVTQTPSHQVTQMGQEVILRCVPISNHLYFYWYRQILGQKVEFLVSFYNNEISEKSEIFDDQFSVERPDGSNFTLKIRSTKLEDSAMYFCASSLQFVEYFGPGTRLTVT.

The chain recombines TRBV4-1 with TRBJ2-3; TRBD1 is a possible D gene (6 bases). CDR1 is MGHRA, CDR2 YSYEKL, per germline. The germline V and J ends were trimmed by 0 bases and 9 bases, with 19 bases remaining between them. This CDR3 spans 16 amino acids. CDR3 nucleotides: TGCGCCAGCAGCCAAGAGGGTCAGGGGATTACGCTGACGCAGTATTTT. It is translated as CASSQEGQGITLTQYF.

The DNA of the CDR3 is TGCGCCAGCAGCTACGGACTAGCTGCAGATACGCAGTATTTT. Translating it yields CASSYGLAADTQYF. The chain has TRBV5-1 and TRBJ2-3, with TRBD2 matching 8 bases. This CDR3 spans 14 amino acids. From germline, CDR1 is SGHRS and CDR2 YFSETQ. J gave up 4 bases and V 3 bases, and 4 bases lay outside the gene matches. Filled out from reference TRBV5-1 and TRBJ2-3, the complete variable domain reads KAGVTQTPRYLIKTRGQQVTLSCSPISGHRSVSWYQQTPGQGLQFLFEYFSETQRNKGNFPGRFSGRQFSNSRSEMNVSTLELGDSALYLCASSYGLAADTQYFGPGTRLTVL.

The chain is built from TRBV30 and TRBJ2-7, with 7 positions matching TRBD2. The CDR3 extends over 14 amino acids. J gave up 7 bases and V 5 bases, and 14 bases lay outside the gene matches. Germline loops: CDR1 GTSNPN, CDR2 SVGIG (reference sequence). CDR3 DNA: TGTGCCTGGTTAGGGAAGAGCGGGACGGGGGAGCAGTACTTC. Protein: CAWLGKSGTGEQYF.

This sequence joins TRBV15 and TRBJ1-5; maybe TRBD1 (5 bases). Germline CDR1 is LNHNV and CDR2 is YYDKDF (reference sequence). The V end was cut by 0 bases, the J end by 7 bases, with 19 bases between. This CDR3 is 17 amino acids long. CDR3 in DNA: TGTGCCACCAGCAGAGAAGAATTATTAAGGGGAGGACAGCCCCAGCATTTT. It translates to CATSREELLRGGQPQHF.

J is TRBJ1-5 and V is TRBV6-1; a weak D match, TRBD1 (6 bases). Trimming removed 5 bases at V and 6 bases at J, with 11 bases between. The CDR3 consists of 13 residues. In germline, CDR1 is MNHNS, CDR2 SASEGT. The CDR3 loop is CASSPGEGQPQHF. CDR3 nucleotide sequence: TGTGCCAGCAGTCCAGGGGAGGGTCAGCCCCAGCATTTT.

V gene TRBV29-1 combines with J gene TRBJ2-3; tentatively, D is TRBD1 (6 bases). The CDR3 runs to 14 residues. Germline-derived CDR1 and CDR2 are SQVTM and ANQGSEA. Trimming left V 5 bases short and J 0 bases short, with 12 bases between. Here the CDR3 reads CSVNREPSTDTQYF. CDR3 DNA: TGCAGCGTTAACAGGGAGCCTAGCACAGATACGCAGTATTTT.

The CDR3 loop reads CASQRGGINYGYTF. The CDR3 DNA reads TGTGCCAGCCAGAGGGGAGGTATTAACTATGGCTACACCTTC. The chain is built from TRBV25-1 and TRBJ1-2; TRBD1 is a possible D gene (5 bases). The CDR3 is made up of 14 amino acids. The V end was cut by 8 bases, the J end by 1 base, with 14 bases between. CDR1 is MGHDK, CDR2 SYGVNS, per germline.

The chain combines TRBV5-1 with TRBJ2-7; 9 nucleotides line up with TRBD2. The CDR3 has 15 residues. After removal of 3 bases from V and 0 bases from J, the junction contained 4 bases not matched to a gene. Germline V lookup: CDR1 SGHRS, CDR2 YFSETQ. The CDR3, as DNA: TGCGCCAGCAGCTCACTAGCGGGCTTCTCCTACGAGCAGTACTTC. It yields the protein CASSSLAGFSYEQYF.

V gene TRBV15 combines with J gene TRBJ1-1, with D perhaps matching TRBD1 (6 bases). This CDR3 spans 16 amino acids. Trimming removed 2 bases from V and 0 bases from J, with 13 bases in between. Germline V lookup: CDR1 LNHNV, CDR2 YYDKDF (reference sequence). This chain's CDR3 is CATSRFGTGLNTEAFF. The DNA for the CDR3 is TGTGCCACCAGCAGATTTGGAACAGGGTTGAACACTGAAGCTTTCTTT.

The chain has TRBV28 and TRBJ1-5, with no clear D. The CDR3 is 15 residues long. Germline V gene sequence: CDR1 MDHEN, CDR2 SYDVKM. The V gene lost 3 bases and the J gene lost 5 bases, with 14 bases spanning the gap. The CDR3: CASSFFGRTYQPQHF. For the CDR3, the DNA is TGTGCCAGCAGTTTTTTCGGGAGAACGTATCAGCCCCAGCATTTT. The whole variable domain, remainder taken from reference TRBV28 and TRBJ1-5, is DVKVTQSSRYLVKRTGEKVFLECVQDMDHENMFWYRQDPGLGLRLIYFSYDVKMKEKGDIPEGYSVSREKKERFSLILESASTNQTSMYLCASSFFGRTYQPQHFGDGTRLSIL.

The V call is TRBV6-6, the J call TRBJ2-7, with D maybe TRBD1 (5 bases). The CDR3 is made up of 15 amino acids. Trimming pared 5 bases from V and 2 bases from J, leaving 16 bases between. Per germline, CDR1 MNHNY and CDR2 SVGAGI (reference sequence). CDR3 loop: CASSPAPNRPYEQYF. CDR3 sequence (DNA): TGTGCCAGCAGTCCTGCCCCGAACAGGCCCTACGAGCAGTACTTC.

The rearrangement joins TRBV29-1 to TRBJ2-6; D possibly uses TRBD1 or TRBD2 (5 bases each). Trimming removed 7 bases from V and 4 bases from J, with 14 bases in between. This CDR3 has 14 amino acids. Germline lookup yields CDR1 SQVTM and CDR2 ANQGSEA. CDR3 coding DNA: TGCAGCGCCGGGACCGGGCCCGGGGCCAACGTCCTGACTTTC. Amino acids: CSAGTGPGANVLTF.

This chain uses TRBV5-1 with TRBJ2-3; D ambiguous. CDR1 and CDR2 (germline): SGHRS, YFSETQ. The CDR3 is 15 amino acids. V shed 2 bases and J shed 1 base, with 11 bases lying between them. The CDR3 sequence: CASSFRPTGTDTQYF. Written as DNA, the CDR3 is TGCGCCAGCAGCTTTCGACCTACCGGCACAGATACGCAGTATTTT. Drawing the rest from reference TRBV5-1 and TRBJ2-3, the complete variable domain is KAGVTQTPRYLIKTRGQQVTLSCSPISGHRSVSWYQQTPGQGLQFLFEYFSETQRNKGNFPGRFSGRQFSNSRSEMNVSTLELGDSALYLCASSFRPTGTDTQYFGPGTRLTVL.

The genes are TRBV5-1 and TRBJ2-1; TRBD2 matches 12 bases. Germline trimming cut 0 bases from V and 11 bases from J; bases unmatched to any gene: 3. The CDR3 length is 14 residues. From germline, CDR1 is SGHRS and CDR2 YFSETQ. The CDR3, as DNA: TGCGCCAGCAGCTTGGACCTAGCGGGAGGGAAGCAGTTCTTC. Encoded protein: CASSLDLAGGKQFF.

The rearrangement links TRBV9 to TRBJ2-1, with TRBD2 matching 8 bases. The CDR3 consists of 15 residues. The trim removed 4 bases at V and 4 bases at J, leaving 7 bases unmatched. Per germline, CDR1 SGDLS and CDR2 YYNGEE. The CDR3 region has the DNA TGTGCCAGCAGCCCTCGACTAGCGCTTTACAATGAGCAGTTCTTC. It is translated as CASSPRLALYNEQFF. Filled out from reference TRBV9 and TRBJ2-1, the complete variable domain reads DSGVTQTPKHLITATGQRVTLRCSPRSGDLSVYWYQQSLDQGLQFLIQYYNGEERAKGNILERFSAQQFPDLHSELNLSSLELGDSALYFCASSPRLALYNEQFFGPGTRLTVL.